This T cell receptor beta chain was identified in a study of T cells in Graves' hyperthyroidism and ophthalmopathy. Amplified TCR beta CDR3 regions came from RNA transcripts. RT-PCR in the first round (using the HTBI primer set) targeted the TCR CDR3. One entry per CDR3 protein, called by TCRdb with MiXCR from the multiplex PCR reads. The table has 300,000 to 450,000 distinct CDR3 sequences, more than 11% seen once. Clinical symptoms, serum thyroxine and TRAb, thyroid ultrasound and orbital computed tomography were used for the diagnoses. Points from the study as a whole: For ophthalmopathy, model prediction preceded onset by a median about 6 months.

Concerning this clonotype itself: Its target is not known.

The CDR3 sequence is 13 residues long. Germline lookup yields CDR1 SQVTM and CDR2 ANQGSEA. The germline V and J ends were trimmed by 4 bases and 4 bases, with 11 bases remaining between them. J is TRBJ1-3 and V is TRBV29-1; D uncertain. Sequencing was performed on blood. The sequence came from a woman aged 55-70 years with Graves' hyperthyroidism. The CDR3 region is CSVVWESGNTIYF. In DNA, the CDR3 is TGCAGCGTTGTTTGGGAATCCGGAAACACCATATATTTT.